The rows below give T cell receptor beta chains drawn from one sample of a study of blood T cell repertoires in COVID-19. Clones were sequenced by immunoSEQ multiplex PCR, and TCRdb holds only the in-frame ones, with some missing. The profile shows about 180,000 clones, 86% of them singletons. Sequencing was carried out using peripheral blood. These receptors were obtained from a woman aged 25 to 39 with active or convalescent COVID-19. CDR3s leave out the opening cysteine and the closing phenylalanine or tryptophan.

TRBJ1-2 | TRBV5-6 | 11 | ASSSTGIGGYT
TRBJ1-2 | TRBV5-1 | 12 | ASTPTGNGYGYT
TRBJ2-1 | TRBV5-1 | 12 | ASSPTGEYNEQF
TRBJ1-1 | TRBV30 | 11 | ALLGAGRGQPD
TRBJ2-2 | TRBV19 | 17 | ASSIRSGQGAHSTGELF
TRBJ1-2 | TRBV28 | 11 | ASTQSMKFGYT
TRBJ1-3 | TRBV11-3 | 12 | ASSTRTEGNTIY
TRBJ1-1 | TRBV27 | 16 | ASSPLGTGERVHTEAF
TRBJ2-1 | TRBV10-3 | 14 | AISSRTSGGADEQF
TRBJ2-5 | TRBV5-1 | 14 | ASSIRTGGGQETQY
TRBJ1-6 | TRBV14 | 13 | ASSQDLRRNSPLH
TRBJ2-1 | TRBV28 | 14 | ASSLQLAGGDNEQF
TRBJ1-1 | TRBV2 | 11 | ASSEVRSSEAF
TRBJ2-1 | TRBV12-3/TRBV12-4 | 11 | ASSPPGGTEQF
TRBJ2-3 | TRBV24-1 | 14 | ATSDPLQGAGDTQY
TRBJ1-2 | TRBV2 | 12 | ASILGQGNSGYT
TRBJ1-1 | TRBV28 | 11 | ASSHRGSVEAF
TRBJ2-7 | TRBV4-2 | 16 | ASSQGGDISGSSYEQY
TRBJ1-2 | TRBV28 | 10 | ASSSRGYGYT
TRBJ2-7 | TRBV6-5 | 10 | ASTTHSYEQY
TRBJ1-2 | TRBV3-1/TRBV3-2 | 14 | ASSQTQQGAYYGYT
TRBJ1-5 | TRBV7-2 | 12 | ASSPRVSNQPQH
TRBJ1-4 | TRBV14 | 13 | ASSLGWGLNEKLF
TRBJ2-7 | TRBV12-5 | 11 | ASGLDTSYEQY
TRBJ1-1 | TRBV5-1 | 15 | ASSFYRDSPGGTEAF
TRBJ2-1 | TRBV4-2 | 14 | ASSQDLASSLNEQF
TRBJ2-7 | TRBV3-1/TRBV3-2 | 10 | ASSFGHYEQY
TRBJ2-1 | TRBV4-1 | 13 | ASSLMGGSYNEQF
TRBJ1-2 | TRBV5-4 | 14 | ASSFRGGRGNYGYT
TRBJ2-7 | TRBV29-1 | 11 | SVGTSGSYEQY
TRBJ1-5 | TRBV2 | 11 | ASSGGPIQPQH
TRBJ2-4 | TRBV6-1 | 16 | ASSEAVAGSIAKNIQY
TRBJ2-1 | TRBV6-6 | 13 | ASSYEGQGAGEQF
TRBJ2-1 | TRBV10-3 | 10 | AISERGGEQF
TRBJ2-7 | TRBV28 | 11 | ASRPTGTYEQY
TRBJ2-1 | TRBV7-7 | 11 | ASSLARDNEQF
TRBJ2-2 | TRBV19 | 12 | ASSIAIGTGELF
TRBJ1-4 | TRBV30 | 11 | ALVRGDREKLF
TRBJ1-2 | TRBV27 | 10 | ASSYGGAGYT
TRBJ2-7 | TRBV7-9 | 14 | ASTPSSGGPSYEQY
TRBJ1-1 | TRBV18 | 14 | ASSPWTGTMNTEAF
TRBJ1-2 | TRBV7-9 | 12 | ASRTDTPNYGYT
TRBJ1-4 | TRBV27 | 13 | ASSPFIRDGEKLF
TRBJ1-3 | TRBV28 | 13 | ASSLHRNSGNTIY
TRBJ1-5 | TRBV12-3/TRBV12-4 | 11 | ASSGQGNQPQH
TRBJ2-5 | TRBV7-2 | 12 | ASSPRRSQRPQY
TRBJ1-3 | TRBV30 | 13 | AWSYGGTTGNTIY
TRBJ2-5 | TRBV6-5 | 11 | ASRQGLGETQY
TRBJ1-6 | TRBV6-6 | 14 | ASSREHRGRDSPLH
TRBJ2-1 | TRBV14 | 15 | ASSQDSFSGSSEEQF
TRBJ1-2 | TRBV7-9 | 13 | ASSPGQGLSYGYT
TRBJ1-2 | TRBV29-1 | 9 | SVSLSNGYT
TRBJ2-1 | TRBV18 | 14 | ASSHRGDRLNNEQF
TRBJ2-1 | TRBV27 | 15 | ASSKALLAGINNEQF
TRBJ2-1 | TRBV6-5 | 13 | ASRAERKGGNEQF
TRBJ2-2 | TRBV18 | 16 | ASSPPFGGQEGTGELF
TRBJ2-3 | TRBV11-3 | 11 | ASSLDSTDTQY
TRBJ1-4 | TRBV5-6 | 13 | ASSSQTGGIEKLF
TRBJ2-7 | TRBV5-1 | 13 | ASSPSGGASYEQY